A single T cell receptor (beta chain) is shown here with its context. There are 16 residues in the CDR3. Per the germline V gene, CDR1 is MDHEN and CDR2 is SYDVKM. After removal of 1 base from V and 8 bases from J, the junction contained 12 bases not matched to a gene. The source of the sample is a study of blood T cells in healthy people across ages. Together with a sample-barcoded 5' primer, a J-beta primer mix was included in a second PCR lasting about 7 to 11 cycles. Every sample produced at least 2.5 million CDR3-containing paired-end reads. TCRdb fed the 5' RACE reads into MiXCR, producing one record per CDR3 protein. The table includes some 1.5 million distinct CDR3 sequences, approximately 30% detected once.

Material for sequencing was blood. The TCR sequence derives from a woman in her twenties or thirties in good health. V usage is TRBV28 and J usage is TRBJ2-3, with TRBD2 matching 7 bases. In nucleotides, the CDR3 is TGTGCCAGCAGTTTATCCGGGGAGGGCCCCCGGTTTACGCAGTATTTT. Translation gives CASSLSGEGPRFTQYF.